Listed below are T cell receptor beta chains from one sample, sequenced in a study of T cells after yellow fever vaccination. TCRdb redid the calling of the 5' RACE reads with MiXCR, one entry per CDR3 protein. Of a few hundred thousand distinct CDR3 sequences in the sample, approximately 4% are singletons; the top ten hold 20% to 25%. This sample comprised PBMCs, obtained 5 days after the yellow fever booster vaccination. The source of these receptors is a man between 18 and 35 years old who received the YFV17D yellow fever vaccine. CDR3s include the opening cysteine and the closing phenylalanine or tryptophan. The D gene is left open where the match is weak. Rows give clone size only sometimes, using once, few, many, or a class for an expanded clone.

v_call: TRBV27; d_call: NA; clone_size: few; j_call: TRBJ2-1; cdr3_aa: CASSPILLAVANEQFF; cdr3_nt: TGTGCCAGCAGTCCCATTCTACTCGCGGTCGCAAATGAGCAGTTCTTC
v_call: TRBV7-2; d_call: NA; clone_size: many; j_call: TRBJ2-1; cdr3_aa: CASNYQRGRPNEQFF; cdr3_nt: TGTGCCAGCAACTACCAACGGGGGAGGCCCAATGAGCAGTTCTTC
v_call: TRBV4-3; d_call: NA; clone_size: few; j_call: TRBJ1-1; cdr3_aa: CASSPWDTNTEAFF; cdr3_nt: TGCGCCAGCAGCCCGTGGGATACAAACACTGAAGCTTTCTTT
v_call: TRBV4-3; d_call: NA; clone_size: NA; j_call: TRBJ1-1; cdr3_aa: CASSQDLGRHTEAFF; cdr3_nt: TGCGCCAGCAGCCAAGATCTCGGCAGACACACTGAAGCTTTCTTT
v_call: TRBV4-3; d_call: NA; clone_size: few; j_call: TRBJ2-3; cdr3_aa: CASSRGPGNTDTQYF; cdr3_nt: TGCGCCAGCAGTAGAGGCCCAGGGAACACAGATACGCAGTATTTT
v_call: TRBV4-2; d_call: TRBD2; clone_size: many; j_call: TRBJ2-5; cdr3_aa: CASSLRTSGGTPQETQYF; cdr3_nt: TGTGCCAGCAGCCTTAGGACTAGCGGGGGGACACCCCAAGAGACCCAGTACTTC
v_call: TRBV6-6; d_call: NA; clone_size: NA; j_call: TRBJ2-5; cdr3_aa: CASSYGWGRETQYF; cdr3_nt: TGTGCCAGCAGTTACGGTTGGGGCCGCGAGACCCAGTACTTC
v_call: TRBV12-3/TRBV12-4; d_call: TRBD2; clone_size: few; j_call: TRBJ2-2; cdr3_aa: CASRQDSPNGMRGANTGELFF; cdr3_nt: TGTGCCAGCAGACAGGACAGCCCCAACGGGATGCGGGGGGCAAACACCGGGGAGCTGTTTTTT
v_call: TRBV29-1; d_call: NA; clone_size: NA; j_call: TRBJ2-7; cdr3_aa: CSVVHSNYEQYF; cdr3_nt: TGCAGCGTTGTTCACAGCAACTACGAGCAGTACTTC
v_call: TRBV5-1; d_call: TRBD1; clone_size: many; j_call: TRBJ1-1; cdr3_aa: CASRADRGLTEAFF; cdr3_nt: TGCGCCAGCAGAGCTGACAGGGGGCTAACTGAAGCTTTCTTT
v_call: TRBV7-9; d_call: NA; clone_size: NA; j_call: TRBJ2-7; cdr3_aa: CASSLGSGALEQYF; cdr3_nt: TGTGCCAGCAGCTTAGGATCGGGGGCGCTCGAGCAGTACTTC
v_call: TRBV5-5; d_call: NA; clone_size: few; j_call: TRBJ1-1; cdr3_aa: CASSPGPLGNTEAFF; cdr3_nt: TGTGCCAGCAGCCCGGGTCCTCTGGGAAACACTGAAGCTTTCTTT
v_call: TRBV27; d_call: NA; clone_size: many; j_call: TRBJ1-3; cdr3_aa: CASSPSGTLSGNTIYF; cdr3_nt: TGTGCCAGCAGTCCTTCCGGGACACTCTCTGGAAACACCATATATTTT
v_call: TRBV2; d_call: TRBD1; clone_size: NA; j_call: TRBJ1-1; cdr3_aa: CASSEETGGTEAFF; cdr3_nt: TGTGCCAGCAGTGAGGAGACAGGGGGCACTGAAGCTTTCTTT
v_call: TRBV20-1; d_call: TRBD2; clone_size: few; j_call: TRBJ2-5; cdr3_aa: CSARRSGGGETQYF; cdr3_nt: TGCAGTGCTAGGCGGAGCGGGGGGGGAGAGACCCAGTACTTC
v_call: TRBV7-6; d_call: NA; clone_size: NA; j_call: TRBJ1-5; cdr3_aa: CASSPHGGESNQPQHF; cdr3_nt: TGTGCCAGCAGCCCCCACGGGGGGGAAAGCAATCAGCCCCAGCATTTT
v_call: TRBV12-3/TRBV12-4; d_call: TRBD1; clone_size: few; j_call: TRBJ1-4; cdr3_aa: CASSGRDRSNEKLFF; cdr3_nt: TGTGCCAGCAGTGGCCGGGACAGATCTAATGAAAAACTGTTTTTT
v_call: TRBV20-1; d_call: NA; clone_size: NA; j_call: TRBJ2-5; cdr3_aa: CSAWDAGAETQYF; cdr3_nt: TGCAGTGCTTGGGACGCGGGGGCAGAGACCCAGTACTTC
v_call: TRBV4-2; d_call: TRBD2; clone_size: few; j_call: TRBJ2-3; cdr3_aa: CASSHDGLGRDSYTQYF; cdr3_nt: TGTGCCAGCAGCCACGACGGACTAGGGCGGGATTCGTATACGCAGTATTTT
v_call: TRBV3-1; d_call: NA; clone_size: few; j_call: TRBJ1-2; cdr3_aa: CASSLRAAGSSYGYTF; cdr3_nt: TGTGCCAGCAGCCTAAGGGCGGCGGGCAGCTCCTATGGCTACACCTTC
v_call: TRBV7-9; d_call: NA; clone_size: NA; j_call: TRBJ2-5; cdr3_aa: CASSSIRTGIQETQYF; cdr3_nt: TGTGCCAGCAGCTCCATTAGAACAGGGATTCAAGAGACCCAGTACTTC
v_call: TRBV18; d_call: NA; clone_size: NA; j_call: TRBJ1-2; cdr3_aa: CASSPLPGNFYGYTF; cdr3_nt: TGTGCCAGCTCACCACTTCCGGGGAACTTCTATGGCTACACCTTC